This T cell receptor (beta chain) was sequenced during a study of T cell clones after liver transplantation. Overall study: Patients counted as tolerant after at least one year off all immunosuppression, enzymes not exceeding twice normal. Timepoints were pre-transplant, pre-withdrawal, and after withdrawal was completed or failed.

As regards this clone: Its antigen is currently unknown.

Profiling relied on immunoSEQ multiplex PCR, and the TCRdb table lists in-frame clones only, not all of them. The repertoire holds 40,000 to 65,000 clones, with 84% as singletons. The ends were cut back, 5 bases at V and 2 bases at J, with 11 bases in the middle. Germline loops: CDR1 SGHNT, CDR2 YENEEA. There are 14 residues in the CDR3. General study results and limits: Conclusions were preliminary, with small, heterogeneous patient groups.

The V call is TRBV11-3, the J call TRBJ2-3; D is undetermined. This material consisted of CD4+ T cells from blood, taken before liver transplant. The clonotype comes from a human donor who received a liver transplant. CDR3 nucleotide sequence: TGTGCCAGCAGCGCGGCGGTCTCCACAGATACGCAGTATTTT. This sequence encodes CASSAAVSTDTQYF.